This TCR beta chain was captured by sequencing in a study of T cells in Graves' hyperthyroidism and ophthalmopathy. Study conclusions and caveats: Ophthalmopathy was separated from stable hyperthyroidism by a 13 V-J model.

Ophthalmopathy in the patients scored at least 3 on Clinical Activity Score and at least 4 on NOSPECS grade, lasting under 3 months. Uncontrolled infection, other autoimmune disease, pregnancy or lactation excluded patients. Points on this clonotype: The antigen is unknown.

The CDR3 is 14 residues long. Trimming shortened V by 10 bases and J by 9 bases, and 25 bases separated the two germline ends. TCR beta CDR3 regions were amplified from RNA. The HTBI primer set drove a first-round RT-PCR of the TCR CDR3. TCRdb recomputed calls from the multiplex PCR reads with MiXCR, one row per CDR3 protein. The table has about 520,000 distinct CDR3 sequences, around 22% seen once. Material for sequencing was blood. This receptor was taken from a woman aged 30 to 39 with Graves' ophthalmopathy. This chain connects TRBV12-3 or TRBV12-4 to TRBJ2-7; a possible D gene is TRBD1 (6 bases). The CDR3 DNA sequence: TGTGCCACCAGAGCCGGGACATACGTATCGCTGCAGTACTTC. It codes for CATRAGTYVSLQYF.